This T cell receptor (beta chain) was profiled in a study of T cell responses to AZD1222 COVID-19 vaccine (dated by TCRdb to the early 2020s). With regard to the full study: AZD1222 recipients with second doses at about 4 weeks or about 12 weeks were pooled, because spike-specific TCR depth and breadth did not differ between schedules. A total of approximately 240 trial participants underwent TCR sequencing, of whom 200 to 220 had received two doses of AZD1222 and 26 had received two doses of the MenACWY control vaccine. Trial participants were enrolled by age into 18-55, 56-69 and 70-plus year subgroups, with approximately 160, 26 and 62 TCR-sequenced participants respectively.

CDR1 and CDR2, looked up from the germline V gene, are SGHDT and YYEEEE. The CDR3, from cysteine to phenylalanine, totals 15 residues. Left in the record is the CDR3 DNA by itself, 45 bases read in frame from the first base. Germline trimming: 3 bases from V, 3 bases from J; junction bases outside gene matches: 6. The investigation overall reported the following: A significant rise in spike-specific TCR breadth and depth was observed after two AZD1222 doses relative to day 0 and relative to MenACWY recipients. Nearly half of unique spike-specific TCRs reportedly recognized epitopes outside regions mutated in the B.1.351 and B.1.1.7 variants. In the small 56-69-year group, the increase in depth fell short of significance, most likely because of low power. Participants were mostly white British and included more females than males, and it was suggested by the authors that clonal diversity may have been underestimated. CD4 TCRs associated with the vaccine covered the entire spike protein, and the dominant responses were in regions 160-218 and 743-854. Because no samples from the day 14 peak response were available, repertoires could be characterized only after the peak T cell response. Conclusions about previously exposed vaccinees are limited, since just 6 or 7 AZD1222 recipients were seropositive for SARS-CoV-2 at baseline.

Remarks on this clone: It lacks a known antigen. No base-level quality is on record; no much larger clone is a single base apart.

What this sample's time point label stands for: baseline before first vaccination. The vaccinee samples were drawn from two UK trials, COV001 and COV002, one of which was a single-blind randomized controlled phase 2/3 trial testing AZD1222 (ChAdOx1 nCoV-19) in healthy adults. For TCRbeta chain sequencing, PBMC samples were collected from trial participants at day 0 and at day 28 after the second dose. The CDR3 regions of human TCRbeta chains were analyzed by immunosequencing. Per the authors' processing: TCRs in the repertoires were compared against a reference library of SARS-CoV-2-specific TCRs that had been generated with the MIRA antigen-specificity platform. Breadth meant the fraction of unique TCRs that were SARS-CoV-2-associated, whereas depth meant the fraction of total T cells that were SARS-CoV-2-associated. Using the MIRA data, each spike-specific TCR was assigned both to the spike region to which the TCR was reactive and to a CD4 or CD8 class. Log10-transformed breadth and depth values were compared by one-way ANOVA with Sidak's multiple comparisons tests. In TCRdb, the immuneACCESS table is reduced to in-frame sequences with V and J assigned. These tables do not hold every clone; where another copy was compared, an unresolved V gene accounts for under half, and the others remain unexplained. The DNA was the basis for D and trimming; V, J and clone size are from that table. Counted in this sample were approximately 100,000 clones; about 83% of them appeared once. The ten largest clones represent 9% to 15% of the sample.

The V and J genes are TRBV5-6 and TRBJ2-1; 7 middle bases align to TRBD1. The receptor was derived from an adult in good health. Sequenced material: peripheral blood, taken on day 0 of AZD1222 vaccination. The DNA sequence follows: TGTGCCAGCAGCTCCTCGGGACAGATCTACAATGAGCAGTTCTTC. This sequence encodes CASSSSGQIYNEQFF. With the portions outside the CDR3 filled from the reference TRBV5-6 and TRBJ2-1 genes, the complete variable region becomes DAGVTQSPTHLIKTRGQQVTLRCSPKSGHDTVSWYQQALGQGPQFIFQYYEEEERQRGNFPDRFSGHQFPNYSSELNVNALLLGDSALYLCASSSSGQIYNEQFFGPGTRLTVL.